The next 3 T cell receptor beta chains were all read from a single sample in a study of cytomegalovirus exposure and HLA in healthy donors. Amplification used 60 Vbeta primers and 13 Jbeta primers. The repertoire was sequenced with immunoSEQ multiplex PCR; TCRdb's copy has only in-frame clones and lacks some. The table includes 150,000 to 200,000 clones, around 78% detected once. The material sequenced was PBMCs. The origin of the receptors is a woman aged 25 to 39 in good health and CMV-seropositive.

The chain employs TRBV19 and TRBJ1-2, with D possibly being TRBD1 (6 bases). CDR3 size: 15 residues. V was clipped by 1 base and J by 10 bases, with 19 bases between them. Germline CDR1 LNHDA, CDR2 SQIVND (reference sequence). CDR3 DNA sequence: TGTGCCAGTAGTATAGTGGTAGGGGGACGGCGGGCCTACACCTTC. Encoded protein: CASSIVVGGRRAYTF.

The V call is TRBV5-1, the J call TRBJ2-6; 10 bases are shared with TRBD1. V lost 4 bases to trimming and J lost 4 bases; unmatched junction nucleotides: 5. This CDR3 is 16 amino acids long. Germline CDR1 is SGHRS and CDR2 is YFSETQ. DNA of the CDR3: TGCGCCAGCAGCACCGGGACAGGGGTCGGGGCCAACGTCCTGACTTTC. It translates to CASSTGTGVGANVLTF.

The chain combines TRBV6-1 with TRBJ2-1; 9 bases line up with TRBD1. CDR1 and CDR2 (germline): MNHNS, SASEGT. V lost 2 bases to trimming and J lost 8 bases; unmatched junction nucleotides: 16. The CDR3 length is 18 residues. CDR3: CASSESAGYGTGNDEQFF. The DNA of the CDR3 is TGTGCCAGCAGTGAAAGTGCCGGTTATGGGACAGGGAACGATGAGCAGTTCTTC.